These 2 T cell receptor beta chains were all obtained from the same sample, sequenced in a study of neurological immune-mediated disorders. Stated time point: technical triplicate 1. One entry per CDR3 protein, called by TCRdb with MiXCR from the 5' RACE reads. Here the sample spans some 38,000 distinct CDR3 sequences, approximately 10% being singletons. The source material was PBMCs. The receptors originated from a man aged 60 to 75 with HTLV-1-associated myelopathy (HAM/TSP).

The sample holds many counts of this clonotype. As DNA, the CDR3 is TGCAGCGTCGGACAGGGAGGGGTCTACGAGCAGTACTTC. Translation gives CSVGQGGVYEQYF. The rearrangement joins TRBV29-1 to TRBJ2-7, with D perhaps matching TRBD1 (8 bases). V gave up 6 bases and J gave up 3 bases, with 15 bases separating them. This CDR3 is 13 amino acids long. The germline CDR1 and CDR2 sequences are SQVTM and ANQGSEA.

This clonotype occurred many times. The chain uses TRBV5-1 and TRBJ1-1; D gene ambiguous. The CDR3 spans 17 residues. Trimming took off 5 bases at V and 1 base at J, with 21 bases between the two ends. Germline V gives CDR1 SGHRS, CDR2 YFSETQ. The CDR3 loop reads CASSSRWAGSGNTEAFF. Here the CDR3 DNA reads TGCGCCAGCAGTTCGCGGTGGGCAGGTAGTGGGAACACTGAAGCTTTCTTT. Complete variable domain (other parts from reference TRBV5-1 and TRBJ1-1): KAGVTQTPRYLIKTRGQQVTLSCSPISGHRSVSWYQQTPGQGLQFLFEYFSETQRNKGNFPGRFSGRQFSNSRSEMNVSTLELGDSALYLCASSSRWAGSGNTEAFFGQGTRLTVV.